This is a list of T cell receptor beta chains from one sample in a study of post-analysis software for immune sequencing data. Via MiXCR, TCRdb re-called the PCR reads, giving one row per CDR3 protein. The sample has 600,000 to 700,000 distinct CDR3 sequences; around 64% are singletons. The sequenced sample was blood. Receptor source: a girl aged 2 to 10 with multiple sclerosis. Both conserved end residues are part of each CDR3. The D gene is left open where the match is weak. Not every row has a clone size; where given, it reads once, few, many or a size class.

.,TRBJ2-1,TRBV12-3/TRBV12-4,few,CASSLSPSPTEQFF,TGTGCCAGCAGTTTAAGCCCTAGCCCGACTGAGCAGTTCTTC
.,TRBJ2-5,TRBV3-1,.,CASSQDPNREGQETQYF,TGTGCCAGCAGCCAAGATCCCAACAGGGAAGGGCAAGAGACCCAGTACTTC
.,TRBJ2-1,TRBV5-1,.,CASSPSLAGTYNEQFF,TGCGCCAGCAGCCCCTCCCTGGCGGGGACTTACAATGAGCAGTTCTTC
TRBD1,TRBJ2-1,TRBV12-3/TRBV12-4,.,CASSPDRVNSHEQFF,TGTGCCAGCAGTCCCGACAGGGTAAATTCACATGAGCAGTTCTTC
.,TRBJ2-2,TRBV29-1,.,CSVEGLGELFF,TGCAGCGTAGAGGGGTTAGGGGAGCTGTTTTTT
.,TRBJ2-5,TRBV7-2,.,CASSRLTGRGETQYF,TGTGCCAGCAGCCGCCTTACAGGGCGGGGGGAGACCCAGTACTTC
.,TRBJ2-7,TRBV6-2/TRBV6-3,.,CASRNPSPHEQYF,TGTGCCAGCAGAAACCCCTCGCCCCACGAGCAGTACTTC
TRBD1,TRBJ2-1,TRBV29-1,once,CSVTGTVIEQFF,TGCAGCGTTACCGGGACAGTCATTGAGCAGTTCTTC
.,TRBJ2-7,TRBV29-1,few,CSGGFGQGGSGSTYEQYF,TGCAGCGGGGGGTTTGGACAGGGAGGTAGCGGGAGCACCTACGAGCAGTACTTC
TRBD1,TRBJ1-5,TRBV28,.,CASSIRDRGRPQHF,TGTGCCAGCAGCATCCGGGACAGGGGTCGGCCCCAGCATTTT
.,TRBJ2-3,TRBV5-5,.,CASSLQGFRPDTQYF,TGTGCCAGCAGCCTGCAGGGCTTTCGCCCAGATACGCAGTATTTT
TRBD2,TRBJ2-3,TRBV29-1,.,CSACGAGGSDTQYF,TGCAGCGCCTGTGGGGCGGGAGGCTCAGATACGCAGTATTTT
.,TRBJ2-1,TRBV27,.,CALGSSAHNEQFF,TGTGCTCTAGGAAGTAGCGCCCACAATGAGCAGTTCTTC
.,TRBJ2-3,TRBV28,few,CAREYEDPDTQYF,TGTGCCAGAGAATACGAGGACCCAGATACGCAGTATTTT
.,TRBJ1-1,TRBV12-3/TRBV12-4,.,CASSFNRDTEAFF,TGTGCCAGCAGTTTCAACCGGGACACTGAAGCTTTCTTT
.,TRBJ1-5,TRBV11-2,.,CASSLRQVPNRVNQPQHF,TGTGCCAGCAGCTTGAGGCAGGTCCCTAACAGGGTAAATCAGCCCCAGCATTTT
TRBD1,TRBJ2-5,TRBV6-2/TRBV6-3,.,CACRGLRETQYF,TGTGCCTGCAGGGGGCTGAGAGAGACCCAGTACTTC
TRBD2,TRBJ2-7,TRBV12-3/TRBV12-4,.,CASSLLAAGYEQYF,TGTGCCAGCAGTTTACTAGCGGCAGGCTACGAGCAGTACTTC
.,TRBJ1-2,TRBV12-3/TRBV12-4,once,CASSFSGCYGYTF,TGTGCCAGCAGTTTTTCCGGGTGTTATGGCTACACCTTC
TRBD2,TRBJ2-1,TRBV12-3/TRBV12-4,.,CASSPRTSDNLNEQFF,TGTGCCAGCAGTCCCCGGACTAGCGATAATTTAAATGAGCAGTTCTTC
.,TRBJ1-1,TRBV11-3,.,CASSLPLPGMNTEAFF,TGTGCCAGCAGCTTACCCCTGCCGGGAATGAACACTGAAGCTTTCTTT
TRBD1,TRBJ2-1,TRBV9,.,CASSVDGQDNEQFF,TGTGCCAGCAGCGTAGATGGACAGGACAATGAGCAGTTCTTC
.,TRBJ1-2,TRBV12-3/TRBV12-4,few,CAARTDLYGYTF,TGTGCCGCCAGGACGGACCTCTATGGCTACACCTTC
TRBD2,TRBJ2-5,TRBV7-9,.,CASSLGAGAGETQYF,TGTGCCAGCAGCTTGGGAGCGGGAGCGGGGGAGACCCAGTACTTC
.,TRBJ1-4,TRBV19,.,CASGTVVNEKLFF,TGTGCCAGTGGTACGGTAGTCAATGAAAAACTGTTTTTT
TRBD2,TRBJ2-5,TRBV3-1,.,CASSPGTSGLPLLETQYF,TGTGCCAGCAGCCCGGGGACTAGCGGGCTACCCCTCCTAGAGACCCAGTACTTC
.,TRBJ2-4,TRBV27,.,CASSPFGSEQYF,TGTGCCAGCAGTCCCTTCGGGTCTGAGCAGTACTTC
.,TRBJ1-5,TRBV6-5,.,CASSYTIPGSYSNQPQHF,TGTGCCAGCAGTTACACCATCCCAGGGTCCTATAGCAATCAGCCCCAGCATTTT
.,TRBJ2-5,TRBV10-3,.,CAISGIGETQYF,TGTGCCATCAGCGGGATCGGAGAGACCCAGTACTTC
.,TRBJ2-3,TRBV20-1,few,CSARRDVSTDTQYF,TGCAGTGCTAGAAGGGACGTTAGCACAGATACGCAGTATTTT
.,TRBJ2-5,TRBV7-2,few,CASSGLPGPEETQYF,TGTGCCAGCAGCGGCCTCCCGGGGCCGGAAGAGACCCAGTACTTC
TRBD2,TRBJ2-3,TRBV29-1,once,CSVTGTSGRSTDTQYF,TGCAGCGTCACCGGGACTAGCGGGAGGAGTACAGATACGCAGTATTTT
.,TRBJ2-3,TRBV11-3,.,CASSLVQGGLSSTDTQYF,TGCGCCAGCAGCTTAGTCCAAGGGGGACTGTCTAGCACAGATACGCAGTATTTT
.,TRBJ2-1,TRBV7-9,.,CASSLTYYNEQFF,TGTGCCAGCAGCTTAACCTACTACAATGAGCAGTTCTTC
.,TRBJ1-1,TRBV4-2,.,CASSQGLPNSNTEAFF,TGTGCCAGCAGCCAAGGACTCCCCAATTCGAACACTGAAGCTTTCTTT
.,TRBJ1-2,TRBV12-3/TRBV12-4,.,CASSLKSTIYGYTF,TGTGCCAGCAGTTTAAAGTCTACAATCTATGGCTACACCTTC
TRBD2,TRBJ2-5,TRBV5-1,.,CASSLVPGLPQETQYF,TGCGCCAGCAGCTTGGTACCGGGACTACCGCAAGAGACCCAGTACTTC